These T cell receptor beta chains were read from a single sample in a study of T cells after posttransplantation cyclophosphamide. TCRdb keeps only in-frame clones here, not all; method: immunoSEQ multiplex PCR. The profile covers about 8,700 clones, none occurring a single time. This sample comprised PBMCs, obtained after an allogeneic stem cell transplant with post-transplant cyclophosphamide. These receptors all come from a male patient aged 30 to 39 who received an allogeneic stem cell transplant from an unrelated donor, was CMV-positive, and had acute and chronic GVHD. Certain T cells may be donor cells from the graft. CDR3s include the opening cysteine and the closing phenylalanine or tryptophan. The D gene is left open where the match is weak.

j_call cdr3_length d_call v_call cdr3_aa
TRBJ2-1 13 . TRBV6-5 CASIVRERAEQFF
TRBJ1-4 16 . TRBV5-1 CASSFRLTEGNEKLFF
TRBJ1-2 17 TRBD1 TRBV7-2 CASSQEGQGALNYGYTF
TRBJ1-5 14 TRBD1 TRBV6-6 CASSNTGENQPQHF
TRBJ2-5 11 . TRBV7-8 CASSSRGLQYF
TRBJ2-7 17 . TRBV7-2 CASSLAGRGPSSYEQYF
TRBJ1-1 15 . TRBV9 CASSVGRSQDTEAFF
TRBJ2-7 15 TRBD2 TRBV27 CASRDSGRGPYEQYF
TRBJ1-1 14 TRBD1 TRBV6-5 CASSSGTGHTEAFF
TRBJ1-1 13 TRBD1 TRBV4-3 CASSTRQGLEAFF
TRBJ2-7 13 . TRBV4-1 CASSQDFFGEQYF
TRBJ2-7 12 . TRBV7-9 CASNLGRGEQYF